A selection of T cell receptor beta chains follows, all from one sample in a study of T cell responses to AZD1222 COVID-19 vaccine. Assay: immunoSEQ multiplex PCR; the TCRdb copy retains only in-frame clones and omits some. The table lists over 130,000 clones, 75% to 95% of them singletons. The input for sequencing was peripheral blood, taken 28 days after the second AZD1222 dose. The receptors here all came from an adult who received the AZD1222 COVID-19 vaccine. CDR3s include the opening cysteine and the closing phenylalanine or tryptophan. The order of the fields is clone size, V gene, D gene, J gene, CDR3 DNA, CDR3 protein. D genes are given only for firm matches. Size tells how often a clone was seen (once, few, many) or the class of an expanded clone, and some rows leave it out.

clone_size: few
v_call: TRBV18
d_call: NA
j_call: TRBJ2-1
cdr3_nt: TGTGCCAGCTCACCGGGCCGAGGATATGAGCAGTTCTTC
cdr3_aa: CASSPGRGYEQFF

clone_size: NA
v_call: TRBV27
d_call: NA
j_call: TRBJ2-7
cdr3_nt: TGTGCCAGCAGTCTTCAAAGTGGTTACGAGCAGTACTTC
cdr3_aa: CASSLQSGYEQYF

clone_size: NA
v_call: TRBV27
d_call: NA
j_call: TRBJ2-3
cdr3_nt: TGTGCCAGCTCTGACTGGAATGGAGATACGCAGTATTTT
cdr3_aa: CASSDWNGDTQYF

clone_size: NA
v_call: TRBV15
d_call: NA
j_call: TRBJ2-7
cdr3_nt: TGTGCCACCAGCACGGGACAAGGGTCCTACGAGCAGTACTTC
cdr3_aa: CATSTGQGSYEQYF

clone_size: NA
v_call: TRBV6-5
d_call: NA
j_call: TRBJ2-7
cdr3_nt: TGTGCCAGCAGTTACTCGAGCCAGGGATTCTACGAGCAGTACTTC
cdr3_aa: CASSYSSQGFYEQYF

clone_size: NA
v_call: TRBV9
d_call: TRBD2
j_call: TRBJ2-1
cdr3_nt: TGTGCCAGCAGCGCTAGGCCCCTGGGGACTAGAACCTACAATGAGCAGTTCTTC
cdr3_aa: CASSARPLGTRTYNEQFF

clone_size: NA
v_call: TRBV27
d_call: TRBD2
j_call: TRBJ2-2
cdr3_nt: TGTGCCAGCAGTTCTGGGACTAGCGGGAGATTAGGGGAGCTGTTTTTT
cdr3_aa: CASSSGTSGRLGELFF

clone_size: NA
v_call: TRBV6-1
d_call: NA
j_call: TRBJ2-1
cdr3_nt: TGTGCTAGCAGTGCCTCCGGGACCCGATCTTGGAATGAGCAGTTCTTC
cdr3_aa: CASSASGTRSWNEQFF

clone_size: NA
v_call: TRBV2
d_call: NA
j_call: TRBJ1-1
cdr3_nt: TGTGCCAGCAGTGTAAATCGCGGGATGGGCACTGAAGCTTTCTTT
cdr3_aa: CASSVNRGMGTEAFF

clone_size: NA
v_call: TRBV3-1/TRBV3-2
d_call: NA
j_call: TRBJ1-1
cdr3_nt: TGTGCCAGCAGCCAAGAGGTGGATTCCACTGAAGCTTTCTTT
cdr3_aa: CASSQEVDSTEAFF

clone_size: NA
v_call: TRBV2
d_call: NA
j_call: TRBJ2-2
cdr3_nt: TGTGCCAGCAGTTTAGGGGGAGCGAACACCGGGGAGCTGTTTTTT
cdr3_aa: CASSLGGANTGELFF

clone_size: NA
v_call: TRBV19
d_call: NA
j_call: TRBJ1-1
cdr3_nt: TGTGCCAGTAGTACCCCGGGGAAGAACACTGAAGCTTTCTTT
cdr3_aa: CASSTPGKNTEAFF

clone_size: NA
v_call: TRBV19
d_call: NA
j_call: TRBJ1-1
cdr3_nt: TGTGCCACCAGGGACACGACGAACACTGAAGCTTTCTTT
cdr3_aa: CATRDTTNTEAFF

clone_size: NA
v_call: TRBV14
d_call: TRBD1
j_call: TRBJ2-3
cdr3_nt: TGTGCCAGCAGCCAAGATTTGGCAGGGGGTTGGACAGATACGCAGTATTTT
cdr3_aa: CASSQDLAGGWTDTQYF

clone_size: NA
v_call: TRBV6-5
d_call: TRBD1
j_call: TRBJ2-7
cdr3_nt: TGTGCCAGCAAGAAAACGGGACAGGGAGTTTACGAGCAGTACTTC
cdr3_aa: CASKKTGQGVYEQYF

clone_size: NA
v_call: TRBV7-9
d_call: TRBD1
j_call: TRBJ2-7
cdr3_nt: TGTGCCAGCAGCTTCTCCGGGGACAGACCCTACGAGCAGTACTTC
cdr3_aa: CASSFSGDRPYEQYF

clone_size: NA
v_call: TRBV9
d_call: NA
j_call: TRBJ1-1
cdr3_nt: TGTGCCAGCAGCGTTTCGGACACTGAAGCTTTCTTT
cdr3_aa: CASSVSDTEAFF

clone_size: NA
v_call: TRBV6-5
d_call: TRBD2
j_call: TRBJ2-1
cdr3_nt: TGTGCCAGCAGACCCTCCGGGACTAGGGGCAATGAGCAGTTCTTC
cdr3_aa: CASRPSGTRGNEQFF

clone_size: NA
v_call: TRBV5-6
d_call: NA
j_call: TRBJ1-2
cdr3_nt: TGTGCCAGCAGCTTGCATTCGGGGGACTATGGCTACACCTTC
cdr3_aa: CASSLHSGDYGYTF

clone_size: NA
v_call: TRBV5-1
d_call: NA
j_call: TRBJ2-3
cdr3_nt: TGCGCCAGCAGCTTGGATCCCCTACGGGGGGCGGGGGATACGCAGTATTTT
cdr3_aa: CASSLDPLRGAGDTQYF

clone_size: NA
v_call: TRBV10-3
d_call: TRBD2
j_call: TRBJ2-3
cdr3_nt: TGTGCCATCAGTCGGGGGGAGGGAGGGCCGAGAGATACGCAGTATTTT
cdr3_aa: CAISRGEGGPRDTQYF

clone_size: once
v_call: TRBV4-1
d_call: TRBD1
j_call: TRBJ2-1
cdr3_nt: TGCGCCAGCAGCCAATTAGACAGGGGGCCCTCGGGCAATGAGCAGTTCTTC
cdr3_aa: CASSQLDRGPSGNEQFF

clone_size: NA
v_call: TRBV5-1
d_call: NA
j_call: TRBJ2-3
cdr3_nt: TGCGCCAGCAGTATGAGTTTTCACACAGATACGCAGTATTTT
cdr3_aa: CASSMSFHTDTQYF

clone_size: few
v_call: TRBV5-1
d_call: NA
j_call: TRBJ2-2
cdr3_nt: TGCGCCAGCAGCTTGGACGGTGCGAAGAACACCGGGGAGCTGTTTTTT
cdr3_aa: CASSLDGAKNTGELFF

clone_size: NA
v_call: TRBV3-1/TRBV3-2
d_call: NA
j_call: TRBJ1-1
cdr3_nt: TGTGCCAGCAGCCAAGTACAGGTCAACACTGAAGCTTTCTTT
cdr3_aa: CASSQVQVNTEAFF